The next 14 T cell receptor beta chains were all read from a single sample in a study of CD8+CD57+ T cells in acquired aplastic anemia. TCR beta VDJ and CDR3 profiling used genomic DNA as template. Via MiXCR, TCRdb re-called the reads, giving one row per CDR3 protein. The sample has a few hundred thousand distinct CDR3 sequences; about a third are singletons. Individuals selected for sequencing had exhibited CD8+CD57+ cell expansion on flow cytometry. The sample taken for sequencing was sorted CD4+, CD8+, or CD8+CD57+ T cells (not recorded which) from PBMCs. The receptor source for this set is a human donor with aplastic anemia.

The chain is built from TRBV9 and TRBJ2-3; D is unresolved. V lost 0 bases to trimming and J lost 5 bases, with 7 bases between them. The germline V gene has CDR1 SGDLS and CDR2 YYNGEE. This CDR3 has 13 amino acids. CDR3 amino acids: CASSVDEEDTQYF. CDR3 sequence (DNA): TGTGCCAGCAGCGTAGACGAGGAAGATACGCAGTATTTT.

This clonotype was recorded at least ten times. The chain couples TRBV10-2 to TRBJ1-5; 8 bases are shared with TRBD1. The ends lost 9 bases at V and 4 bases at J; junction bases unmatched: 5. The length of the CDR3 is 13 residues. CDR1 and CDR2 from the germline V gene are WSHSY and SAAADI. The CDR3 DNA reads TGCGCCAGTCAGGACAGGGATAATCAGCCCCAGCATTTT. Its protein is CASQDRDNQPQHF.

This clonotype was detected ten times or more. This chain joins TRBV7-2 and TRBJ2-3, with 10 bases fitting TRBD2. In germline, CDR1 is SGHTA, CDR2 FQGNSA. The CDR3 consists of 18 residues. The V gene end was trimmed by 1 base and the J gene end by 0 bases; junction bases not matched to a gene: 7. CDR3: CASSLGLAGATSTDTQYF. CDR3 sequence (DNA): TGTGCCAGCAGCTTAGGGCTAGCGGGGGCCACCAGCACAGATACGCAGTATTTT.

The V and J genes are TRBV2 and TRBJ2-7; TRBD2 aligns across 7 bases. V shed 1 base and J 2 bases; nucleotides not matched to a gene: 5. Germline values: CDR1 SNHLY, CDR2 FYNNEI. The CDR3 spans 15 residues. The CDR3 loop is CASSEEGGGAYEQYF. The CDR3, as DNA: TGTGCCAGCAGTGAAGAGGGCGGGGGAGCCTACGAGCAGTACTTC.

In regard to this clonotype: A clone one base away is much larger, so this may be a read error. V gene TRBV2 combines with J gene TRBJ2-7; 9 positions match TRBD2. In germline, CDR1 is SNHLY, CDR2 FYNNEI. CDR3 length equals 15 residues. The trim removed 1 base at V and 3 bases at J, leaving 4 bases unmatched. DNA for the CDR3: TGTGCCAGCAGTGAAGAGGGCGGGGGGGTCTACGAGCAGTACTTC. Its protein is CASSEEGGGVYEQYF.

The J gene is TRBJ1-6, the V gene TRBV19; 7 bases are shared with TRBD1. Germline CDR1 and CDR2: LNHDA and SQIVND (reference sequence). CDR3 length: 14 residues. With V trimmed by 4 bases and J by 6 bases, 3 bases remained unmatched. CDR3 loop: CASSKRQGNSPLHF. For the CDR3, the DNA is TGTGCCAGTAGTAAGCGACAGGGTAATTCACCCCTCCACTTT. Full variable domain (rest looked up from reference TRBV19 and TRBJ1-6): DGGITQSPKYLFRKEGQNVTLSCEQNLNHDAMYWYRQDPGQGLRLIYYSQIVNDFQKGDIAEGYSVSREKKESFPLTVTSAQKNPTAFYLCASSKRQGNSPLHFGNGTRLTVT.

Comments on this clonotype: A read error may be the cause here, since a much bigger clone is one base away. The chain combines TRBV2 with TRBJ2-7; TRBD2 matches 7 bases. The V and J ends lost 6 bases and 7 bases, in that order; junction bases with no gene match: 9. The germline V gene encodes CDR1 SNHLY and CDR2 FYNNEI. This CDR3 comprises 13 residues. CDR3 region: CASSRDYNNEQYF. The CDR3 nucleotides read TGTGCCAGCAGCCGGGACTATAACAATGAGCAGTACTTC.

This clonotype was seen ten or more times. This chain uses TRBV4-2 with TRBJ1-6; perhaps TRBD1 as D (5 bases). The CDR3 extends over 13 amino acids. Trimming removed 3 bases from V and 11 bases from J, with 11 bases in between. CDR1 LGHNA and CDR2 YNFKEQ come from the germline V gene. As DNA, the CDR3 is TGTGCCAGCAGCCAGGAGGGGTCCCCACCCCTCCACTTT. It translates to CASSQEGSPPLHF.

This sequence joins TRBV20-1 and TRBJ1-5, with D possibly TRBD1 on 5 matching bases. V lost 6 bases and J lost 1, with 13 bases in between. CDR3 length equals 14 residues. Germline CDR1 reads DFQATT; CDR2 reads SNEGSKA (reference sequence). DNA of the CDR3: TGCAGTGCCCGAAGGTGGGGCAGCAATCAGCCCCAGCATTTT. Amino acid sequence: CSARRWGSNQPQHF.

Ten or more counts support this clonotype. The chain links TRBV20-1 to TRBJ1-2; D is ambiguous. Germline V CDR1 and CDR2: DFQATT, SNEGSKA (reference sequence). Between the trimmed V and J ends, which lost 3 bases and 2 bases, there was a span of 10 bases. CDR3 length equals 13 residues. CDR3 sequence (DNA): TGCAGTGCTAGGAACGCAGCAAACTATGGCTACACCTTC. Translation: CSARNAANYGYTF.

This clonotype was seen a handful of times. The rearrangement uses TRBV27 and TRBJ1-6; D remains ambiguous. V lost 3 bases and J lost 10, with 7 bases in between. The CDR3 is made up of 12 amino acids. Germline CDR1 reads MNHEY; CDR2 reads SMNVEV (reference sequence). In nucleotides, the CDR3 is TGTGCCAGCAGTTTCCTGGCCTCACCCCTCCACTTT. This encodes CASSFLASPLHF.

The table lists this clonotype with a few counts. The CDR3 sequence: CSAYTRGTDTQYF. CDR3 coding DNA: TGCAGTGCTTATACTAGGGGAACAGATACGCAGTATTTT. The J gene is TRBJ2-3, the V gene TRBV20-1; D possibly uses TRBD1 or TRBD2 (5 bases each). The CDR3 contains 13 residues. V was cut by 5 bases and J by 3 bases, with 12 bases left in between. The germline V gene has CDR1 DFQATT and CDR2 SNEGSKA (reference sequence).

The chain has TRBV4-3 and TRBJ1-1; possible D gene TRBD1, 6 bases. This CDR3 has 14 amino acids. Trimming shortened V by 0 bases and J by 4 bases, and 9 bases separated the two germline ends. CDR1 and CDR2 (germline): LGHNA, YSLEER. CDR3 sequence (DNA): TGCGCCAGCAGCCAAGATAGGGGGGCCACTGAAGCTTTCTTT. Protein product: CASSQDRGATEAFF.

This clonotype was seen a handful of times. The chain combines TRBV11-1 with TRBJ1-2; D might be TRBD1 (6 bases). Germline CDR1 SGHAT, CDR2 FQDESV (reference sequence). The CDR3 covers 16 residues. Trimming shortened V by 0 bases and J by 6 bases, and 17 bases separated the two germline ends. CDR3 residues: CASSLATPDSRHGYTF. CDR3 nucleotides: TGTGCCAGCAGCTTAGCGACCCCGGACAGTCGACATGGCTACACCTTC.